This T cell receptor beta chain was identified during a study of beta chain features in type 1 diabetes. Every bit of the isolated RNA underwent reverse transcription, so sequencing read expressed TCRB transcripts. Data came from immunoSEQ multiplex PCR; TCRdb stores just in-frame clones and leaves some out. The data contain 970,000 or so clones, roughly 15% of them singletons. Purity of each sorted population was above 98%. Only a few counts were recorded for this clone. After removal of 4 bases from V and 4 bases from J, the junction contained 4 bases not matched to a gene. Per the germline V gene, CDR1 is SEHNR and CDR2 is FQNEAQ (reference sequence). The CDR3 has 14 amino acids.

The material sequenced was naive CD4+ T cells from blood. The chain combines TRBV7-9 with TRBJ1-1; 9 positions agree with TRBD1. This TCR was recovered from a woman younger than 30 in good health. The CDR3 DNA sequence: TGTGCCAGCAGCTCGGGGACAGGGAGCACTGAAGCTTTCTTT. Translating it yields CASSSGTGSTEAFF.